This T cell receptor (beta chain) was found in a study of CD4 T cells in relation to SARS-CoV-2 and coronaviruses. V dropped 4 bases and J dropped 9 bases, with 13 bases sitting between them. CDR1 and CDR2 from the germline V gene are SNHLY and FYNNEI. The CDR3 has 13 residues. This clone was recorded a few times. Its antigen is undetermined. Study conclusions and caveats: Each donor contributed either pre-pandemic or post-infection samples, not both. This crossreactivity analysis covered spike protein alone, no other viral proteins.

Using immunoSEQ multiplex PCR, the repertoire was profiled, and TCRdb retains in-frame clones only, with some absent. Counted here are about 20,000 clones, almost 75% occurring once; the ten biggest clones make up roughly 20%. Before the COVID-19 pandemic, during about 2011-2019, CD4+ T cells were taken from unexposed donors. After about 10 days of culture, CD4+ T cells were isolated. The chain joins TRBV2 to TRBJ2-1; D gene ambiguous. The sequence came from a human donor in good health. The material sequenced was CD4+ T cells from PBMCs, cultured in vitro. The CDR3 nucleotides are TGTGCCAGCAGTGTAAGAATGGGCATTGAGCAGTTCTTC. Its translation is CASSVRMGIEQFF.